This entry describes one T cell receptor (beta chain). The data were produced by immunoSEQ multiplex PCR, yet TCRdb's version contains in-frame clones alone and is incomplete. The table lists some 190,000 clones, about 80% of them singletons. CDR1 and CDR2 (germline): MRHNA, SNTAGT. The CDR3 consists of 16 residues. The V end was cut by 6 bases, the J end by 1 base, with 18 bases between. The data originate from a study of blood T cell repertoires in COVID-19. Study overall: Nucleic acid was either cDNA or gDNA, and it came from T cells, B-cell-depleted T cells, or PBMCs.

This receptor was obtained from a man aged 55 to 69 who had been exposed to COVID-19. Sequencing was carried out using PBMCs or T cells enriched from blood (not recorded which). This chain links TRBV6-4 with TRBJ1-2; D remains unclear. CDR3 DNA: TGTGCCAGCAGCGAAACCGGGAGCCCGAATAACTATGGCTACACCTTC. Translation: CASSETGSPNNYGYTF.